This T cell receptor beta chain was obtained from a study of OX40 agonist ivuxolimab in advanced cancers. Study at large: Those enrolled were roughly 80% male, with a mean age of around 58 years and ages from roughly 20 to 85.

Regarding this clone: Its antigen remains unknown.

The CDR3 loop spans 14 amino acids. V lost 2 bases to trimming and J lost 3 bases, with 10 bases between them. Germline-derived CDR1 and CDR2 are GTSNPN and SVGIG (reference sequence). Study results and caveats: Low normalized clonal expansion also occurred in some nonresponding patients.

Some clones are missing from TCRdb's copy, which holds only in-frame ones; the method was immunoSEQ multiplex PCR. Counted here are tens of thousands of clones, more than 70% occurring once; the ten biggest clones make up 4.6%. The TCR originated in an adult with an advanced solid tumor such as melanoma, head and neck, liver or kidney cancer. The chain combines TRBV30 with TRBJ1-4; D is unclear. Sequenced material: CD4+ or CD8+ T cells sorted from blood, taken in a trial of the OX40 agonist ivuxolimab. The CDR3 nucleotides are TGTGCCTGGAGTCTAGGACGGGCTAATGAAAAACTGTTTTTT. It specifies CAWSLGRANEKLFF.